A selection of T cell receptor beta chains follows, all from one sample in a study of shared clonotypes between healthy human individuals. The table came from immunoSEQ multiplex PCR; TCRdb's copy has only in-frame clones and leaves some out. Of 2 million to 2.5 million clones in the sample, more than 90% are singletons; the top ten hold roughly 0.13%. The specimen was naive CD4+ T cells sorted from blood. These receptors were obtained from a man aged 18 to 29 in good health. Both conserved end residues are part of each CDR3. D genes are given only for firm matches. Clone size is not always given. Where it is, it says once, few, many or a class for expanded clones.

V	size	J	D	CDR3	DNA
TRBV5-1	.	TRBJ1-1	.	CASSLGRSTNTEAFF	TGCGCCAGCAGCTTAGGGCGCAGTACGAACACTGAAGCTTTCTTT
TRBV5-7	.	TRBJ2-7	TRBD1	CASSLAMVRPPGGYEQYF	TGTGCCAGCAGCTTGGCCATGGTACGTCCCCCAGGGGGCTACGAGCAGTACTTC
TRBV30	.	TRBJ2-2	.	CAWSRVGANTGELFF	TGTGCCTGGAGCAGGGTGGGGGCGAACACCGGGGAGCTGTTTTTT
TRBV15	.	TRBJ1-2	TRBD1	CATSRGGQGAFGDGYTF	TGTGCCACCAGCAGAGGCGGACAGGGGGCTTTTGGGGATGGCTACACCTTC
TRBV5-1	.	TRBJ2-5	.	CASGSGGQETQYF	TGCGCCAGTGGCTCTGGCGGCCAAGAGACCCAGTACTTC
TRBV28	.	TRBJ1-3	TRBD1	CASSSLTTGTGSRGNTIYF	TGTGCCAGCAGCTCTCTAACGACCGGGACAGGGAGCCGGGGAAACACCATATATTTT
TRBV7-9	.	TRBJ2-3	.	CASSQGDTQYF	TGTGCCAGCAGCCAAGGAGATACGCAGTATTTT
TRBV29-1	.	TRBJ2-7	TRBD1	CSVEDDRGGSYEQYF	TGCAGCGTTGAAGATGACAGGGGTGGGTCCTACGAGCAGTACTTC
TRBV18	.	TRBJ2-1	.	CASSPNRGGEQFF	TGTGCCAGCTCGCCCAACAGGGGAGGTGAGCAGTTCTTC
TRBV6-6	.	TRBJ2-3	.	CASSRIGTDTQYF	TGTGCCAGCAGTAGAATAGGCACAGATACGCAGTATTTT
TRBV27	.	TRBJ1-5	TRBD1	CASSGPGQGIQPQHF	TGTGCCAGCAGTGGACCGGGACAGGGGATTCAGCCCCAGCATTTT
TRBV6-5	.	TRBJ2-7	TRBD1	CASSTGQISSYEQYF	TGTGCCAGCAGTACGGGACAGATTTCCTCCTACGAGCAGTACTTC
TRBV9	.	TRBJ2-2	.	CASSVGGALTGELFF	TGTGCCAGCAGCGTAGGAGGGGCGCTGACCGGGGAGCTGTTTTTT
TRBV19	.	TRBJ2-1	TRBD2	CASSRLAGKTDNEQFF	TGTGCCAGTAGTAGACTAGCGGGTAAAACCGACAATGAGCAGTTCTTC
TRBV7-2	.	TRBJ2-1	TRBD2	CASSPSSGNNNEQFF	TGTGCCAGCAGCCCTTCGAGCGGGAATAACAATGAGCAGTTCTTC
TRBV10-3	.	TRBJ2-7	.	CAISESAGYEQYF	TGTGCCATCAGTGAGTCCGCGGGTTACGAGCAGTACTTC
TRBV5-1	once	TRBJ1-1	.	CASSPLGSLGVNTEAFF	TGCGCCAGCAGCCCCCTTGGGTCCTTGGGGGTGAACACTGAAGCTTTCTTT
TRBV30	.	TRBJ2-1	.	CAWNSGGSYNEQFF	TGTGCCTGGAACAGCGGAGGCTCCTACAATGAGCAGTTCTTC
TRBV11-2	.	TRBJ2-7	TRBD1	CASSYRQGGLRDEQYF	TGTGCCAGCAGCTACCGACAGGGGGGACTTCGCGACGAGCAGTACTTC
TRBV6-5	.	TRBJ1-2	.	CASSYSAGSHGYTF	TGTGCCAGCAGTTACTCAGCCGGGTCGCATGGCTACACCTTC
TRBV6-6	.	TRBJ1-5	.	CASSPSGTFPNQPQHF	TGTGCCAGCAGTCCTTCCGGGACATTCCCCAATCAGCCCCAGCATTTT
TRBV6-5	once	TRBJ1-3	.	CASSLGPGVSGNTIYF	TGTGCCAGCAGTTTAGGCCCAGGGGTCTCTGGAAACACCATATATTTT
TRBV28	.	TRBJ1-1	.	CAINRDIRKLNTEAFF	TGTGCCATAAACCGGGACATACGAAAATTGAACACTGAAGCTTTCTTT
TRBV6-5	.	TRBJ2-7	TRBD1	CASRRDRGSYEQYF	TGTGCCAGCAGACGGGACAGGGGCTCCTACGAGCAGTACTTC
TRBV9	.	TRBJ2-1	TRBD2	CASSPRTSGITYNEQFF	TGTGCCAGCAGCCCCCGGACTAGCGGGATCACCTACAATGAGCAGTTCTTC
TRBV30	.	TRBJ2-1	TRBD1	CAWTGTGYNEQFF	TGTGCCTGGACCGGGACAGGCTACAATGAGCAGTTCTTC
TRBV7-2	.	TRBJ1-2	TRBD1	CASSLGSGQAYGYTF	TGTGCCAGCAGCTTAGGGTCCGGACAGGCCTATGGCTACACCTTC
TRBV29-1	once	TRBJ2-2	TRBD2	CSVAAGGASGELFF	TGCAGCGTTGCTGCGGGAGGGGCGTCCGGGGAGCTGTTTTTT
TRBV27	.	TRBJ1-2	.	CASSPQGTNYGYTF	TGTGCCAGCAGTCCCCAAGGTACGAACTATGGCTACACCTTC